This entry features one T cell receptor (beta chain) sequence. Its target antigen remains unknown. For every CD8+ T cell subset, 300,000 cells were flow-sorted straight into RLT lysis buffer, and each subset was sorted in triplicate. To exclude memory contaminants, naive CD8+ T cells were stringently defined as CD45RO-CCR7+CD27+CD95-. Peripheral blood mononuclear cells were isolated from buffy coats using standard density gradient centrifugation. A FACSAria III was used to flow-sort naive CXCR3-negative and CXCR3-positive CD8+ T cells. Total RNA was extracted from sorted cells using an RNeasy Mini Kit. These data originate in a study of CXCR3-negative and CXCR3-positive naive CD8 T cells (dated by TCRdb to the late 2010s). In terms of the full investigation: In total, some 150 million TRB reads were obtained, which works out to roughly 1.5 +/- 0.3 million reads per library. The diversity and physicochemical repertoire analyses included 11 donors pooled from two independent experiments. For the TRBV-TRBJ cluster analysis, the naive subsets came from 5 donors, while the memory cells came from 3 donors. Overall results and qualifications from the work: Within the same donor, TRBV-TRBJ usage looked similar between naive CXCR3-negative and CXCR3-positive cells, but memory cells had distinct patterns. Because surface CD5, which has been linked to self-reactivity in mice, was comparable between naive subsets, TCR interaction strength was also inferred from TRB CDR3 physicochemical properties. TRB CDR3s from CXCR3-positive naive cells showed higher hydrophobicity (lower Kidera factor 4), lower energy, and higher strength and volume indices than CXCR3-negative naive cells. Repertoire diversity was comparably high in both naive subsets but much lower in memory CD8+ T cells. Freshly isolated PBMCs were used for most assays because CXCR3 expression went down partially after cryopreservation.

Reads for this sample came from a NextSeq 550. The Human TCR Profiling Kit (MiLaboratory) was used to make UMI-labeled 5' RACE TRB cDNA libraries. cDNA synthesis used the entire amount of extracted RNA, and PCR amplification then used the entire amount of cDNA produced. The libraries were made side by side, with each library going through the same number of PCR cycles. The authors processed their data as follows. With a requirement of at least two reads per UMI, MIGEC and MiXCR extracted about 52,000 +/- 9,100 unique UMI-labeled TRB cDNA molecules per library. On average, each library contained about 40,000 +/- 10,000 functional in-frame TRB CDR3 nucleotide clonotypes without stop codons. After each sample was downsampled to 5000 UMI-labeled TRB molecules, VDJtools was used to calculate diversity metrics such as normalized Shannon-Wiener and Chao1. Clonotype-size-weighted physicochemical properties of the central five CDR3 residues (interaction energy, strength, volume and Kidera factor 4) were computed in VDJtools. Reads reprocessed by TCRdb are summarized as one entry per CDR3 protein sequence, and DNA is absent. TCRdb's processing, not the authors', yielded these V and J calls. The table for this sample records 85,000 to 90,000 distinct CDR3 sequences. The ten largest clones take up 0.8% to 0.85% of the sample.

From the germline V gene, CDR1 is MDHEN and CDR2 is SYDVKM. The CDR3 contains 15 residues, cysteine and phenylalanine counted. No DNA accompanies this entry. The source is a human donor in good health. Some clones in this sample may be carry-over from other donors' samples. The specimen sequenced was naive CXCR3+ CD8+ T cells from blood. The cell subset or site label on this specimen signifies: CD45RO-CCR7+CD27+CD95- naive CD8+ T cells expressing CXCR3 (TNR3+). The V gene is TRBV28 and the J gene is TRBJ2-2. The CDR3 is CASSLLREYTGELFF.